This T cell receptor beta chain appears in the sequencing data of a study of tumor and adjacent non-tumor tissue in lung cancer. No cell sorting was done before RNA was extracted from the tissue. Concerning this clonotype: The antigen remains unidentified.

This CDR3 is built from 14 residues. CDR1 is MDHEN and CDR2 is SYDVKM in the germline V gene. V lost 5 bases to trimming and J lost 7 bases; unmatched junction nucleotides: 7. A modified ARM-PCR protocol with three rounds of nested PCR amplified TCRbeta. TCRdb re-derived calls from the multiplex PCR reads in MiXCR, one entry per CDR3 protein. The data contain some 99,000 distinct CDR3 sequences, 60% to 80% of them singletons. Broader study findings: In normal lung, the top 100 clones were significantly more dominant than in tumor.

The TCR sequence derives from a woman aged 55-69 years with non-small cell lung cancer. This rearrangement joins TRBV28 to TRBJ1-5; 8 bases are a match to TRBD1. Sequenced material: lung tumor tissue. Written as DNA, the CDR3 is TGTGCCAGCAGTCCGGACAGGGTCTCCCAGCCCCAGCATTTT. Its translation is CASSPDRVSQPQHF. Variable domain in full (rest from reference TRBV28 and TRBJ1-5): DVKVTQSSRYLVKRTGEKVFLECVQDMDHENMFWYRQDPGLGLRLIYFSYDVKMKEKGDIPEGYSVSREKKERFSLILESASTNQTSMYLCASSPDRVSQPQHFGDGTRLSIL.